This T cell receptor beta chain stems from a study of T-cell reconstitution after alpha-beta-depleted transplantation in children. This clonotype appeared many times. Germline V gene sequence: CDR1 DFQATT, CDR2 SNEGSKA (reference sequence). The CDR3 is 13 residues long. V lost 4 bases, J lost 5 bases, and 14 bases lay in between. Library preparation (for TCRbeta) was performed with unique molecular identifiers. Each CDR3 protein is one row after TCRdb ran MiXCR on the PCR reads. The table shows fewer than 200,000 distinct CDR3 sequences, with less than 8% occurring only once. The clonotype was recovered from a human donor who donated a stem cell graft to a child with Wiskott-Aldrich syndrome. This sample comprised PBMCs from the stem cell graft donor, obtained from the stem cell graft. This sequence joins TRBV20-1 and TRBJ1-2; D remains ambiguous. This CDR3 reads CSAIPLTRYGYTF. DNA for the CDR3: TGCAGTGCTATCCCGCTGACTCGGTATGGCTACACCTTC.